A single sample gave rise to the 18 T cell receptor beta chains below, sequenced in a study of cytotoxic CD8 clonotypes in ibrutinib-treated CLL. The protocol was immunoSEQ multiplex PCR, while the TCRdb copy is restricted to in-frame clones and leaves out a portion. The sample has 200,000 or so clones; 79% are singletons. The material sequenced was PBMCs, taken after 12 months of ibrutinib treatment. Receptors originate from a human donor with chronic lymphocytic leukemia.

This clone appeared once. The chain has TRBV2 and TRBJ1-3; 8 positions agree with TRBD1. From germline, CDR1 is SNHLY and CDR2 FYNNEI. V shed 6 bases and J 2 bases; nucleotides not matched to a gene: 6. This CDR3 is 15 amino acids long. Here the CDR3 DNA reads TGTGCCAGCAGCTTGAGGACAGGGCCTGGAAACACCATATATTTT. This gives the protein CASSLRTGPGNTIYF. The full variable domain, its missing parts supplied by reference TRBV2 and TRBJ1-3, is EPEVTQTPSHQVTQMGQEVILRCVPISNHLYFYWYRQILGQKVEFLVSFYNNEISEKSEIFDDQFSVERPDGSNFTLKIRSTKLEDSAMYFCASSLRTGPGNTIYFGEGSWLTVV.

CDR3 sequence: CASSPGGTGESPLHF. The CDR3 nucleotides read TGCGCCAGCAGCCCCGGCGGGACAGGGGAATCACCCCTCCACTTT. The chain combines TRBV5-1 with TRBJ1-6; 10 nucleotides agree with TRBD1. The CDR3 loop spans 15 amino acids. Trimming cost V 4 bases and J 10 bases; bases outside gene matches: 8. From germline, CDR1 is SGHRS and CDR2 YFSETQ.

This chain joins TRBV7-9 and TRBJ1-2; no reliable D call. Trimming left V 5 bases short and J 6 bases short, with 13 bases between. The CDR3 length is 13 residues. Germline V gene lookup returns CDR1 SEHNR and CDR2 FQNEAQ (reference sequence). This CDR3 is CASSPILTDGYTF. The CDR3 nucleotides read TGTGCCAGCAGCCCGATACTGACGGATGGCTACACCTTC.

CDR3 bases: TGTGCCAGCAGCCTAGGACTAGCGATGACACAAGAGACCCAGTACTTC. It translates to CASSLGLAMTQETQYF. This chain links TRBV28 with TRBJ2-5, with 9 nucleotides matching TRBD2. CDR1 MDHEN and CDR2 SYDVKM come from the germline V gene. With V trimmed by 6 bases and J by 2 bases, 10 bases remained unmatched. This CDR3 has 16 residues. The entire variable domain, with the rest obtained from reference TRBV28 and TRBJ2-5, is as follows: DVKVTQSSRYLVKRTGEKVFLECVQDMDHENMFWYRQDPGLGLRLIYFSYDVKMKEKGDIPEGYSVSREKKERFSLILESASTNQTSMYLCASSLGLAMTQETQYFGPGTRLLVL.

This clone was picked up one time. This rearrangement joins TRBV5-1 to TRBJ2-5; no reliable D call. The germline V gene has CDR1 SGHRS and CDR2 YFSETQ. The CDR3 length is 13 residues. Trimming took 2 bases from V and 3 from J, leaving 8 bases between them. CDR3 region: CASSFDFEETQYF. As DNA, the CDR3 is TGCGCCAGCAGCTTCGACTTTGAAGAGACCCAGTACTTC.

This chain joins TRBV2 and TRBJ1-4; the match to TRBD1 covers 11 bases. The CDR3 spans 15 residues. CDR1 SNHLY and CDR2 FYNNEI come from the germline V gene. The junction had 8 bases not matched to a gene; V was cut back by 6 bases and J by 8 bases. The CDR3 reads CASRHGQGAREKLFF. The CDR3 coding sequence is TGTGCCAGCAGACATGGACAGGGGGCAAGGGAAAAACTGTTTTTT. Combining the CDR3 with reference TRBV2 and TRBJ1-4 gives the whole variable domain EPEVTQTPSHQVTQMGQEVILRCVPISNHLYFYWYRQILGQKVEFLVSFYNNEISEKSEIFDDQFSVERPDGSNFTLKIRSTKLEDSAMYFCASRHGQGAREKLFFGSGTQLSVL.

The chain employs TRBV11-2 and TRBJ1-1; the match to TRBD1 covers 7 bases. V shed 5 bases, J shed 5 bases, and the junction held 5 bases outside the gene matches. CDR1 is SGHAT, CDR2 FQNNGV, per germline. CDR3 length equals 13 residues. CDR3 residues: CASSQQGGTEAFF. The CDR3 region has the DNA TGTGCCAGCAGCCAGCAGGGGGGAACTGAAGCTTTCTTT.

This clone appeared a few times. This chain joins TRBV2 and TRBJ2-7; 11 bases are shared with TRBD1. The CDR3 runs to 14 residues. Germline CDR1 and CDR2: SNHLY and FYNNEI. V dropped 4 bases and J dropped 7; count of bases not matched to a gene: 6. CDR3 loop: CASSAGTGGLEQYF. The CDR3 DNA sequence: TGTGCCAGCAGTGCAGGGACAGGGGGTTTAGAGCAGTACTTC.

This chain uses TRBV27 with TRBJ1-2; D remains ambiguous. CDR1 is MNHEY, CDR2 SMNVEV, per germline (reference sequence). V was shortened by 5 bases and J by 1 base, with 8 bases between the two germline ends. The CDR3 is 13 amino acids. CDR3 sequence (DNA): TGTGCCAGCAGTCTACAGCATAACTATGGCTACACCTTC. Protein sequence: CASSLQHNYGYTF.

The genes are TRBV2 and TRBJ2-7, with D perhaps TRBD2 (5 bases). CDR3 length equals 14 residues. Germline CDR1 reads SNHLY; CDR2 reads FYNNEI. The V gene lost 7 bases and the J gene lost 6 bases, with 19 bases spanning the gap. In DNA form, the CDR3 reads TGTGCCAGCACTCTGGCCCTAGCTACCCCCGAGCAGTACTTC. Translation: CASTLALATPEQYF.

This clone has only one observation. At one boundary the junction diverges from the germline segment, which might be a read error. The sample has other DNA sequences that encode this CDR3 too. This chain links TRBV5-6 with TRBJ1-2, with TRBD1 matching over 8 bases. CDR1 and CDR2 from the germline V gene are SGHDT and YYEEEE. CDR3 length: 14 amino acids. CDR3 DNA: TGTGCCAGCAGTTTGGGACAGGCGAACTATGGCTACACCTTC. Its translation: CASSLGQANYGYTF.

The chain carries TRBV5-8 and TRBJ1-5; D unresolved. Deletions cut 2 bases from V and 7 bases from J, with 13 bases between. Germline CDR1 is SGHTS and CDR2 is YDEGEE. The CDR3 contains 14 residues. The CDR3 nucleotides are TGTGCCAGCAGCTTCTCGTGGGCACACCAGCCCCAGCATTTT. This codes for CASSFSWAHQPQHF.

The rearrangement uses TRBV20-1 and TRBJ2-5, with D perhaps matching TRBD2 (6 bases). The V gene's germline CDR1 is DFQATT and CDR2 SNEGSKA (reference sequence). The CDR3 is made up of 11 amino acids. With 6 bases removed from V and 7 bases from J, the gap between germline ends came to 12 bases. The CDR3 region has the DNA TGCAGTGCAGGAGGGTCGGGGACCCAGTACTTC. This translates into CSAGGSGTQYF.

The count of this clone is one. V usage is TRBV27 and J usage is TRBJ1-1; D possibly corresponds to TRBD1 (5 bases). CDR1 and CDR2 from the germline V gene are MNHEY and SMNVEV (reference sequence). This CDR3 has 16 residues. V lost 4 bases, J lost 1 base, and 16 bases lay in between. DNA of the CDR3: TGTGCCAGCAGTTATGGATGGGGGGGATCGAACACTGAAGCTTTCTTT. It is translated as CASSYGWGGSNTEAFF.

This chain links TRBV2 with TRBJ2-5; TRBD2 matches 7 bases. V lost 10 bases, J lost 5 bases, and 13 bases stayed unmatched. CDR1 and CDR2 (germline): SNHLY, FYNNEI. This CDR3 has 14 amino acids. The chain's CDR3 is CAKSRGRIWETQYF. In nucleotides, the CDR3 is TGTGCCAAGAGTCGCGGGAGAATTTGGGAGACCCAGTACTTC.

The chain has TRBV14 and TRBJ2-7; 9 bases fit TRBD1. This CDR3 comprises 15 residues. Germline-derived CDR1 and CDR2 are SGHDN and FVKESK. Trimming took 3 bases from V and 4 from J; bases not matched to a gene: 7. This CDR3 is CASSHWTGETYEQYF. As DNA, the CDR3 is TGTGCCAGCAGCCACTGGACAGGGGAGACTTACGAGCAGTACTTC.

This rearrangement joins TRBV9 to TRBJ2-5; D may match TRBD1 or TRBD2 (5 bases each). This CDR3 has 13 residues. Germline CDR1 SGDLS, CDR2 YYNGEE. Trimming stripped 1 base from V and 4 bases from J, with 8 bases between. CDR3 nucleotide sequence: TGTGCCAGCAGCGTACTGGGACCAGAGACCCAGTACTTC. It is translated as CASSVLGPETQYF.

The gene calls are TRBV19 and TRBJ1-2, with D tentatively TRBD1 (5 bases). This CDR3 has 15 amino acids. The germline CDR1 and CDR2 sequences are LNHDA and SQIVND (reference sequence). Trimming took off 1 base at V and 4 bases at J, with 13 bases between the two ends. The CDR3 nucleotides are TGTGCCAGTAGTATAGGGGGGAGCAAAGCCTATGGCTACACCTTC. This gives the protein CASSIGGSKAYGYTF.